Below, 30 T cell receptor beta chains from the same sample are listed, as sequenced in a study of tumor and adjacent non-tumor tissue in lung cancer. Three rounds of nested PCR, following a modified ARM-PCR protocol, produced the TCRbeta library. TCRdb reanalysed the multiplex PCR reads using MiXCR and keeps one entry per CDR3 protein. The top ten clones hold around 16% of a sample with 90,000 or so distinct CDR3 sequences, more than 60% of them seen once. No cell sorting was done before RNA was extracted from the tissue. Sequenced: lung tumor tissue. The receptors stem from a man aged 70-80 years with non-small cell lung cancer.

Note on this clonotype: This may be a read error: a much more frequent sequence differs by one nucleotide. This rearrangement joins TRBV5-4 to TRBJ2-1, with 8 nucleotides matching TRBD1. Germline-derived CDR1 and CDR2 are SGHNT and YYREEE (reference sequence). The CDR3 contains 15 residues. CDR3 protein: CANSRRTGFSNEQFF. The CDR3 nucleotides read TGTGCCAACAGCCGACGGACAGGGTTTTCCAATGAGCAGTTCTTC.

This clonotype was recorded a few times. Since a much larger clone is just one base distant, this may be a read error. The genes are TRBV5-1 and TRBJ1-1; the D gene is possibly TRBD1 (5 bases). In germline, CDR1 is SGHRS, CDR2 YFSETQ. The CDR3 is made up of 14 amino acids. V was shortened by 4 bases and J by 1 base, with 11 bases between the two germline ends. The CDR3 sequence is CASSRQLTNTEAFF. In nucleotides, the CDR3 is TGCGCCAGCAGCAGACAGCTCACGAACACTGAAGCTTTCTTT.

On this clonotype itself: One end of the junction varies from germline; a read error may be responsible. V usage is TRBV6-1 and J usage is TRBJ2-2, with 7 positions matching TRBD2. The CDR3 covers 17 residues. CDR1 and CDR2 from the germline V gene are MNHNS and SASEGT. The DNA of the CDR3 is TGTGCCATCAGTCCTCTCTTCGGGGGGAGTCGCTCCGGGGAGCTGTTTTTT. Its protein is CAISPLFGGSRSGELFF.

This clonotype was recorded a few times. It may be a read error: a sequence one base away is much more abundant. This rearrangement joins TRBV5-4 to TRBJ1-2; D not resolved. The germline V gene has CDR1 SGHNT and CDR2 YYREEE (reference sequence). There are 15 residues in the CDR3. V lost 2 bases, J lost 0 bases, and 11 bases lay in between. CDR3 nucleotides: TGTGCCAGCAGCTTCGGACCTTTCACTAACTATGGCTACACCTTC. Translation gives CASSFGPFTNYGYTF.

To note about this clonotype: A junction end diverges from the germline sequence, so it may reflect a read error. V and J are TRBV11-2 and TRBJ2-1; D uncertain. CDR1 and CDR2 (germline): SGHAT, FQNNGV. The CDR3 consists of 15 residues. In nucleotides, the CDR3 is TGTGCCAGCAGCTCGGGTGGAGCGCGACACAATGAGCAGTTCTTT. This translates into CASSSGGARHNEQFF.

On this clonotype: In this CDR3 the conserved last residue, phenylalanine or tryptophan, is missing, so a read error is likely. The chain couples TRBV6-5 to TRBJ1-3; no definite D call. CDR1 MNHEY and CDR2 SVGAGI come from the germline V gene. The CDR3 loop spans 16 amino acids. The CDR3 reads CDSSYSLPRSGSTIYS. CDR3 in DNA: TGTGACAGCAGTTACTCCTTACCTCGATCTGGAAGCACCATATATTCT.

Note on this clonotype: A much more abundant neighbour one base away suggests this may be a read error. The CDR3 sequence is CVISDAVLSGNTIYF. In DNA, the CDR3 is TGTGTCATCAGTGACGCCGTTCTCTCTGGAAACACCATATATTTT. The chain combines TRBV10-3 with TRBJ1-3; no clear D gene. The CDR3 has 15 amino acids. CDR1 is ENHRY, CDR2 SYGVKD, per germline.

The chain couples TRBV6-2 or TRBV6-3 to TRBJ1-2, with D unresolved. Trimming pared 6 bases from V and 4 bases from J, leaving 12 bases between. Germline CDR1 MNHEY, CDR2 SVGEGT. The CDR3 length is 13 residues. The CDR3 DNA reads TGTGCCAGCAGCTACGGGATAGGCTATGGCTACACCTTC. It encodes CASSYGIGYGYTF.

A word on this clonotype: Just one base apart from a much larger clone, this may be a read error. J is TRBJ2-7 and V is TRBV6-5; TRBD2 matches at 9 bases. The V gene's germline CDR1 is MNHEY and CDR2 SVGAGI. The CDR3 is made up of 16 amino acids. The CDR3, as DNA: TGTGTCAGGGCTCGCCCGGGGGTTAGCGGGAGACACGAGCAGTACTTC. Translating it yields CVRARPGVSGRHEQYF.

V and J are TRBV19 and TRBJ2-1; D tentatively reads TRBD1 or TRBD2 (5 bases each). In germline, CDR1 is LNHDA, CDR2 SQIVND (reference sequence). The V gene lost 4 bases and the J gene lost 9 bases, with 7 bases spanning the gap. The CDR3 totals 11 residues. The CDR3 bases are TGTGCCAGTAGTAATGGGGGTGAGCAGTTCTTC. It codes for CASSNGGEQFF.

Many counts were recorded for this clonotype. The chain couples TRBV20-1 to TRBJ2-4; D is undetermined. V was cut by 0 bases and J by 0 bases, with 9 bases left in between. The germline gives CDR1 DFQATT, CDR2 SNEGSKA (reference sequence). There are 15 residues in the CDR3. In DNA form, the CDR3 reads TGCAGTGCTAGAGACCTGACATTAGCCAAAAACATTCAGTACTTC. This encodes CSARDLTLAKNIQYF.

The chain links TRBV7-8 to TRBJ1-5; D uncertain. In germline, CDR1 is SGHVS, CDR2 FQNEAQ. This CDR3 contains 20 residues. Trimming cost V 0 bases and J 0 bases, with 21 bases left between them. The CDR3 loop reads CASSLAASSTHRYSNQPQHF. The CDR3 bases are TGTGCCAGCAGCTTAGCGGCCAGCTCAACGCACAGATATAGCAATCAGCCCCAGCATTTT.

This clonotype has only a few counts. This sequence may be a read error, since a much larger clone differs from it by one base. The chain employs TRBV12-3 or TRBV12-4 and TRBJ1-4; TRBD1 aligns across 7 bases. The CDR3 runs to 14 residues. Here the CDR3 reads CACSLRGLGEKLFF. DNA for the CDR3: TGTGCCTGCAGTTTGAGGGGGCTCGGTGAAAAACTGTTTTTT.

V usage is TRBV5-1 and J usage is TRBJ2-3, with D perhaps being TRBD1 or TRBD2 (5 bases each). The germline gives CDR1 SGHRS, CDR2 YFSETQ. Trimming pared 2 bases from V and 2 bases from J, leaving 18 bases between. This CDR3 comprises 17 residues. CDR3 region: CASSFRPGPADTDTQYF. CDR3 bases: TGCGCCAGCAGCTTTCGTCCGGGACCAGCGGACACAGATACGCAGTATTTT.

Points on this clonotype: A much bigger clone sits one base away, suggesting this may be a read error. The rearrangement uses TRBV29-1 and TRBJ1-1; no clear D gene. The CDR3 has 14 amino acids. The V end was cut by 6 bases, the J end by 5 bases, with 19 bases between. Germline CDR1 reads SQVTM; CDR2 reads ANQGSEA. CDR3 bases: TGCAGCGTCCTTCTCGGGGAGAGGGTAACTGAAGCTTTCTTT. Protein sequence: CSVLLGERVTEAFF.

About this clonotype itself: The junction does not match germline at one end; this may be a read error. The V gene is TRBV6-5, the J gene TRBJ2-5; TRBD2 matches at 10 bases. The germline V gene has CDR1 MNHEY and CDR2 SVGAGI. The CDR3 is 15 residues long. CDR3: CASSDSGRVGETQYF. CDR3 DNA sequence: TGTGCCAGCAGCGACAGCGGGAGGGTTGGGGAGACCCAGTACTTT.

The table lists this clonotype with a few counts. A single base separates this from a much larger clone, so it may be a read error. For the CDR3, the DNA is TGTGCCAGCAGTTTAAGTGGGGCGCCAGGCTACGCCTTC. Protein: CASSLSGAPGYAF. V and J are TRBV12-3 or TRBV12-4 and TRBJ1-2; the D gene is possibly TRBD1 (5 bases). There are 13 residues in the CDR3.

A word on this clonotype: One end of the junction varies from germline; a read error may be responsible. This chain uses TRBV4-1 with TRBJ2-2; 10 bases match TRBD2. CDR1 and CDR2 (germline): MGHRA, YSYEKL. The CDR3 length is 16 residues. The CDR3 region is CASSRELAGNAGELFF. DNA of the CDR3: TGTGCCAGCAGCCGAGAACTAGCGGGGAACGCCGGGGAGCTGTTTTTT.

In the case of this clonotype: At one of its ends the junction is not consistent with the germline gene, which may arise from a read error. The chain carries TRBV30 and TRBJ2-1; D is unresolved. Germline loops: CDR1 GTSNPN, CDR2 SVGIG (reference sequence). There are 15 residues in the CDR3. CDR3: CAPAGLLSSYNEHFF. Here the CDR3 DNA reads TGTGCCCCCGCCGGGCTGCTGAGCTCCTACAATGAGCATTTCTTC.

This clonotype came up a few times. A much larger clone differs from this one at a single base, so this may be a read error. V and J are TRBV6-5 and TRBJ1-4, with a weak D call TRBD1 (5 bases). Per germline, CDR1 MNHEY and CDR2 SVGAGI. The germline V and J ends were trimmed by 7 bases and 10 bases, with 19 bases remaining between them. The CDR3 length is 14 residues. This chain's CDR3 is CASNRGAGSGKLFF. CDR3 DNA sequence: TGTGCCAGCAACAGAGGGGCAGGGAGTGGAAAACTGTTTTTT.

As to this clonotype: One base away lies a much larger clone, so this may be a sequencing read error. The V call is TRBV7-9, the J call TRBJ2-1; tentatively, D is TRBD2 (6 bases). The germline CDR1 and CDR2 sequences are SEHNR and FQNEAQ (reference sequence). There are 14 residues in the CDR3. The CDR3 protein is CASSFSGGGDEQLF. The CDR3 DNA sequence: TGTGCCAGCAGCTTTTCTGGGGGAGGAGATGAGCAGCTCTTC.

This clonotype has just one count. One end of the junction does not line up with germline, which may come from a read error. The gene calls are TRBV11-1 and TRBJ2-1, with 8 positions matching TRBD2. Matching the DNA end better, TRBJ2-7 makes the J call doubtful. CDR1 and CDR2 from the germline V gene are SGHAT and FQDESV (reference sequence). The CDR3 is 17 residues long. CDR3 residues: CAGSREANGGVYNEQYF. Here the CDR3 DNA reads TGTGCCGGCAGCCGAGAGGCTAACGGGGGGGTATACAATGAGCAGTACTTC.

Turning to this clonotype: A read error may produce the germline difference seen at one junction end. This chain links TRBV11-2 with TRBJ2-7, with D perhaps TRBD2 (6 bases). The germline gives CDR1 SGHAT, CDR2 FQNNGV. This CDR3 has 15 amino acids. DNA for the CDR3: TGTGCCAGCTGCTTAGATTTAGCTGGGGACTCCGGTCGGTACTTC. This gives the protein CASCLDLAGDSGRYF.

A note on this clonotype: This may stem from a read error, because a much larger clone lies one nucleotide away. V usage is TRBV6-1 and J usage is TRBJ2-7; no firm D call. This CDR3 comprises 14 residues. The germline gives CDR1 MNHNS, CDR2 SASEGT. CDR3 loop: CVSTRVGNSYEQYF. CDR3 bases: TGTGTCAGCACCCGGGTGGGGAACTCCTACGAGCAGTACTTC.

The J gene is TRBJ1-2, the V gene TRBV6-6, with TRBD1 identical over 11 bases. The germline CDR1 and CDR2 sequences are MNHNY and SVGAGI (reference sequence). The CDR3 is 14 residues long. The J segment lost 10 bases and the V segment lost 8 bases, leaving 12 bases of the junction unmatched. CDR3 DNA sequence: TGTGCCAGCGTCGGACAGGGGGCTAACTGTGACTACACCTTC. This codes for CASVGQGANCDYTF.

The sample holds a few counts of this clonotype. One base away lies a much larger clone, so this may be a sequencing read error. This rearrangement joins TRBV2 to TRBJ2-2; D possibly corresponds to TRBD2 (6 bases). The CDR3 is 16 residues long. V was shortened by 4 bases and J by 0 bases, with 12 bases between the two germline ends. Germline CDR1 reads SNHLY; CDR2 reads FYNNEI. CDR3 nucleotides: TGTGCCAGCAGTGGACTAGTGGGAGCGAACACCGGGGAGCTGTTTTTT. It translates to CASSGLVGANTGELFF.

This clonotype was picked up a small number of times. This chain uses TRBV28 with TRBJ2-7, with D possibly called TRBD1 or TRBD2 (7 bases each). The CDR3 is made up of 16 amino acids. CDR1 MDHEN and CDR2 SYDVKM come from the germline V gene. V lost 3 bases, J lost 9 bases, and 24 bases lay in between. CDR3 coding DNA: TGTGCCAGCAGTTTTCAGGGGGGGCGTTTAGTTGCAGGGCAGTACTTC. It encodes CASSFQGGRLVAGQYF.

A word on this clonotype: The conserved phenylalanine or tryptophan is not found at the CDR3 terminus, so this likely reflects a read error. The DNA is left out, because the CDR3 cannot be placed on it with certainty; the CDR3 is given as TCRdb lists it. The genes are TRBV11-2 and TRBJ2-1; whether TRBD2, the table's D call, matches the DNA was not checked. In germline, CDR1 is SGHAT, CDR2 FQNNGV. The CDR3 length is 10 residues, termini included. This CDR3 reads CASSSFSLFM.

This clonotype appeared a few times. The rearrangement joins TRBV5-1 to TRBJ1-5; a weak D match, TRBD1 (6 bases). Germline values: CDR1 SGHRS, CDR2 YFSETQ. Trimming stripped 4 bases from V and 2 bases from J, with 13 bases between. The CDR3 is 15 residues long. In nucleotides, the CDR3 is TGCGCCAGCAGCCTGGGGGGCCAGGGCAATCAGCCCCAGCATTTT. Its protein product is CASSLGGQGNQPQHF.

Regarding this clonotype: One end of the junction fails to match germline, which may point to a read error. The CDR3 reads CTSTRGGTQETQYF. As DNA, the CDR3 is TGTACCAGCACCCGGGGTGGTACACAAGAGACCCAGTACTTC. V and J are TRBV11-1 and TRBJ2-5, with D perhaps matching TRBD2 (5 bases). The CDR3 contains 14 residues. CDR1 is SGHAT, CDR2 FQDESV, per germline (reference sequence).